Following are 32 T cell receptor beta chains from one sample sequenced in a study of stem cell transplantation in POMP-related autoinflammatory disease. Only in-frame clones appear in the TCRdb table, and some are missing; sequencing was by immunoSEQ multiplex PCR. The top ten hold about an eighth of the sample, which has roughly 1,300 clones, about 74% seen once. Sequenced input: CD8+ T cells from PBMCs. Receptor source: a human donor in good health.

The chain has TRBV5-5 and TRBJ2-5; 11 nucleotides line up with TRBD2. CDR3 length: 16 amino acids. J gave up 5 bases and V 0 bases, and 6 bases lay outside the gene matches. Looked up from germline, CDR1 is SGHKS and CDR2 is YYEKEE (reference sequence). CDR3 nucleotide sequence: TGTGCCAGCAGCTTGGCACTAGCGGGGGCCGGGGAGACCCAGTACTTC. Its protein product is CASSLALAGAGETQYF.

The rearrangement links TRBV7-7 to TRBJ2-5, with 8 positions matching TRBD1. Germline CDR1 and CDR2: SSHAT and FNYEAQ (reference sequence). The CDR3 loop spans 13 amino acids. V lost 5 bases and J lost 5; bases outside the gene matches: 4. The CDR3 DNA reads as TGTGCCAGCAGCCCGGACAGGGTTGAGACCCAGTACTTC. It encodes CASSPDRVETQYF.

This clone appeared a single time. The rearrangement joins TRBV28 to TRBJ2-7; possibly TRBD2 for D (7 bases). The V end was cut by 8 bases, the J end by 6 bases, with 20 bases between. The germline V gene encodes CDR1 MDHEN and CDR2 SYDVKM. There are 14 residues in the CDR3. The CDR3 loop is CASGSRTGGREQYF. The CDR3 DNA is TGTGCCAGCGGGAGCAGAACCGGGGGGCGCGAGCAGTACTTC.

The V gene is TRBV7-2, the J gene TRBJ1-1; D uncertain. Trimming cost V 2 bases and J 1 base, with 8 bases left between them. Germline V gene data show CDR1 as SGHTA and CDR2 as FQGNSA. CDR3 length equals 14 residues. The CDR3 region has the DNA TGTGCCAGCAGCTTAATTCTGTCGAACACTGAAGCTTTCTTT. This sequence encodes CASSLILSNTEAFF.

This clone came up a few times. The chain couples TRBV4-1 to TRBJ1-6; TRBD1 agrees at 7 bases. CDR1 MGHRA and CDR2 YSYEKL come from the germline V gene. V trimming: 2 bases; J trimming: 3 bases; junction bases outside the gene matches: 7. The CDR3 runs 17 residues. The CDR3 DNA reads TGCGCCAGCAGCCAAAAACCGGGACAGAACTATAATTCACCCCTCCACTTT. Protein product: CASSQKPGQNYNSPLHF.

This clone was recorded once. The chain couples TRBV5-1 to TRBJ2-5, with 10 bases matching TRBD1. The CDR3 is 15 residues long. V lost 2 bases and J lost 5; bases outside the gene matches: 6. The germline CDR1 and CDR2 sequences are SGHRS and YFSETQ. In DNA, the CDR3 is TGCGCCAGCAGCTTTTTAGGGACAGGGGTCGAGACCCAGTACTTC. It encodes CASSFLGTGVETQYF.

This clone was found a few times. The chain recombines TRBV9 with TRBJ1-1; D is possibly TRBD1 (6 bases). The V and J ends lost 4 bases and 6 bases respectively, with 19 bases between them. CDR1 SGDLS and CDR2 YYNGEE come from the germline V gene. This CDR3 is built from 15 residues. CDR3 DNA sequence: TGTGCCAGCAGCCCTCCGAGCCAGGGACACTCTGAAGCTTTCTTT. Its translation: CASSPPSQGHSEAFF.

This clone was seen a handful of times. The rearrangement uses TRBV12-5 and TRBJ2-1; 9 bases line up with TRBD2. The germline gives CDR1 LGHNT, CDR2 FRNRAP. V dropped 7 bases and J dropped 3; count of bases not matched to a gene: 7. This CDR3 has 15 amino acids. In nucleotides, the CDR3 is TGTGCTAGTGCTGAGCGGGGGGCATACTACAATGAGCAGTTCTTC. Protein product: CASAERGAYYNEQFF.

The gene calls are TRBV6-1 and TRBJ2-5, with D perhaps TRBD1 (6 bases). CDR1 is MNHNS and CDR2 is SASEGT in the germline V gene. Trimming removed 6 bases from V and 5 bases from J, with 16 bases in between. The CDR3 spans 14 residues. The CDR3 spells CASRGHLLGETQYF. CDR3 nucleotides: TGTGCCAGCAGGGGACACCTCTTGGGGGAGACCCAGTACTTC.

The V call is TRBV7-9, the J call TRBJ1-2; 7 bases line up with TRBD1. The germline V gene has CDR1 SEHNR and CDR2 FQNEAQ (reference sequence). V lost 5 bases to trimming and J lost 3 bases; unmatched junction nucleotides: 6. The CDR3 length is 14 residues. The CDR3, as DNA: TGTGCCAGCAGCCGACAGGGAGCTGACTATGGCTACACCTTC. This gives the protein CASSRQGADYGYTF. The complete variable domain, with remaining parts taken from reference TRBV7-9 and TRBJ1-2, reads DTGVSQNPRHKITKRGQNVTFRCDPISEHNRLYWYRQTLGQGPEFLTYFQNEAQLEKSRLLSDRFSAERPKGSFSTLEIQRTEQGDSAMYLCASSRQGADYGYTFGSGTRLTVV.

The chain combines TRBV28 with TRBJ2-3; D not certain. V was trimmed by 3 bases and J by 3 bases, leaving 10 bases between them. Germline lookup yields CDR1 MDHEN and CDR2 SYDVKM. This CDR3 has 14 amino acids. The CDR3 protein is CASSFRQDTDTQYF. CDR3 coding DNA: TGTGCCAGCAGTTTTAGGCAGGATACAGATACGCAGTATTTT.

This clone was counted only a few times. V and J are TRBV1 and TRBJ2-6; the DNA was not used to check the table's D call, TRBD1. TRBV1 has pseudogene status. This CDR3 has 17 amino acids. CDR3 in DNA: TGCACCAGCAGTTTCTGTTGTGCACAAAGTCGGGCCAACGTCCTGACTTTC. Protein sequence: CTSSFCCAQSRANVLTF.

The V call is TRBV2, the J call TRBJ1-1, with TRBD1 matching over 8 bases. Germline trimming cut 3 bases from V and 0 bases from J; bases unmatched to any gene: 6. The CDR3 has 16 residues. CDR1 and CDR2 from the germline V gene are SNHLY and FYNNEI. The CDR3 protein is CASSDSQGVLNTEAFF. DNA of the CDR3: TGTGCCAGCAGTGATTCACAGGGGGTATTGAACACTGAAGCTTTCTTT.

J is TRBJ2-1 and V is TRBV4-1; 11 positions match TRBD2. The germline V gene encodes CDR1 MGHRA and CDR2 YSYEKL. This CDR3 is built from 16 residues. With 0 bases clipped from V and 7 bases from J, the junction kept 5 bases outside the gene matches. CDR3: CASSQERPSGGNEQFF. CDR3 DNA: TGCGCCAGCAGCCAAGAAAGGCCTAGCGGGGGGAATGAGCAGTTCTTC.

This rearrangement joins TRBV7-9 to TRBJ2-3; 8 positions match TRBD2. The CDR3 is 17 residues long. The germline V gene has CDR1 SEHNR and CDR2 FQNEAQ (reference sequence). J gave up 2 bases and V 1 base, and 8 bases lay outside the gene matches. CDR3 sequence (DNA): TGTGCCAGCAGCTTAGACGGGAGCGGGAGTTCCACAGATACGCAGTATTTT. It specifies CASSLDGSGSSTDTQYF.

As to this clone: The junction shows a germline mismatch at one end, possibly a read error. V is TRBV5-1 and J is TRBJ1-2; 7 bases are a match to TRBD1. The CDR3 runs 14 residues. Per the germline V gene, CDR1 is SGHRS and CDR2 is YFSETQ. The CDR3 DNA is TGCGCCGGCAGCCCACGGGGACAGTTCTATGGCTACACCTTC. It is translated as CAGSPRGQFYGYTF.

V and J are TRBV28 and TRBJ1-1; perhaps TRBD1 as D (5 bases). Between the trimmed V and J ends, which lost 3 bases and 5 bases, there was a span of 19 bases. This CDR3 contains 16 residues. Germline CDR1 is MDHEN and CDR2 is SYDVKM. For the CDR3, the DNA is TGTGCCAGCAGTTTCGGGGGAAGGATGAATGGGACTGAAGCTTTCTTT. Translation: CASSFGGRMNGTEAFF. Looking up the rest from reference TRBV28 and TRBJ1-1 gives the full variable domain: DVKVTQSSRYLVKRTGEKVFLECVQDMDHENMFWYRQDPGLGLRLIYFSYDVKMKEKGDIPEGYSVSREKKERFSLILESASTNQTSMYLCASSFGGRMNGTEAFFGQGTRLTVV.

The chain couples TRBV19 to TRBJ2-6, with D hard to call. The CDR3 totals 15 residues. Germline values: CDR1 LNHDA, CDR2 SQIVND (reference sequence). The V end lost 3 bases, the J end lost 3 bases, and 9 bases lay between the germline ends. Here the CDR3 reads CASSIMSLGANVLTF. CDR3 nucleotides: TGTGCCAGTAGTATTATGAGTCTTGGGGCCAACGTCCTGACTTTC.

The chain links TRBV28 to TRBJ2-7; 8 bases are a match to TRBD2. The trim removed 6 bases at V and 3 bases at J, leaving 7 bases unmatched. Germline loops: CDR1 MDHEN, CDR2 SYDVKM. The CDR3 contains 14 residues. DNA of the CDR3: TGTGCCAGCAGGACGGGGGGACTAGACTACGAGCAGTACTTC. Its protein is CASRTGGLDYEQYF.

This chain uses TRBV28 with TRBJ1-1; D remains unclear. CDR1 is MDHEN and CDR2 is SYDVKM in the germline V gene. This CDR3 contains 11 residues. V was trimmed by 3 bases and J by 6 bases, leaving 5 bases between them. The chain's CDR3 is CASSFASEAFF. As DNA, the CDR3 is TGTGCCAGCAGTTTCGCCTCTGAAGCTTTCTTT.

The V and J genes are TRBV6-5 and TRBJ2-2; 9 bases fit TRBD2. CDR1 and CDR2 from the germline V gene are MNHEY and SVGAGI. The CDR3 consists of 14 residues. Trimming cost V 6 bases and J 1 base; bases outside gene matches: 0. Here the CDR3 DNA reads TGTGCCAGCAGAGCGGGGGGGAACACCGGGGAGCTGTTTTTT. This gives the protein CASRAGGNTGELFF.

This sequence joins TRBV5-4 and TRBJ2-3, with TRBD2 identical over 8 bases. The CDR3 totals 17 residues. The V and J ends lost 4 bases and 0 bases, in that order; junction bases with no gene match: 10. The germline CDR1 and CDR2 sequences are SGHNT and YYREEE (reference sequence). CDR3: CASSPTPRGVSTDTQYF. In DNA, the CDR3 is TGTGCCAGCAGCCCAACTCCGCGGGGGGTTAGCACAGATACGCAGTATTTT.

The chain couples TRBV30 to TRBJ2-2, with D uncertain. The germline gives CDR1 GTSNPN, CDR2 SVGIG (reference sequence). V gave up 0 bases and J gave up 2 bases, with 7 bases separating them. This CDR3 has 14 residues. Here the CDR3 reads CAWSVGINTGELFF. Here the CDR3 DNA reads TGTGCCTGGAGTGTAGGCATAAACACCGGGGAGCTGTTTTTT.

V and J are TRBV7-6 and TRBJ1-6, with D unclear. Trimming removed 1 base at V and 4 bases at J, with 5 bases between. There are 14 residues in the CDR3. CDR1 and CDR2 (germline): SGHVS, FNYEAQ. CDR3 region: CASSLGRYNSPLHF. In nucleotides, the CDR3 is TGTGCCAGCAGCTTAGGACGGTATAATTCACCCCTCCACTTT.

CDR3 in amino acids: CASSQVLPGREQYF. CDR3 in DNA: TGCGCCAGCAGCCAAGTTCTTCCCGGCCGGGAGCAGTACTTC. The chain links TRBV4-3 to TRBJ2-5; tentative D call: TRBD2 (6 bases). Trimming stripped 1 base from V and 11 bases from J, with 17 bases between. This CDR3 is 14 amino acids long. Germline CDR1 reads LGHNA; CDR2 reads YSLEER.

This clone is a singleton in its sample. The chain combines TRBV14 with TRBJ2-2, with 7 bases that match TRBD2. With 3 bases clipped from V and 3 bases from J, the junction kept 7 bases outside the gene matches. The CDR3 length is 16 residues. Germline V CDR1 and CDR2: SGHDN, FVKESK. The CDR3 protein is CASSHEYSGYTGELFF. In nucleotides, the CDR3 is TGTGCCAGCAGCCACGAATATAGCGGGTACACCGGGGAGCTGTTTTTT.

The V gene is TRBV4-1, the J gene TRBJ1-5, with D unclear. Germline CDR1 and CDR2: MGHRA and YSYEKL. There are 16 residues in the CDR3. Trimming removed 3 bases at V and 3 bases at J, with 15 bases between. The CDR3 DNA sequence: TGCGCCAGCAGCCAGGACGGCCTAATTTACAATCAGCCCCAGCATTTT. It encodes CASSQDGLIYNQPQHF.

CDR3 amino acids: CASSPALGSNQPQHF. CDR3 bases: TGTGCCAGCAGCCCAGCATTGGGTAGCAATCAGCCCCAGCATTTT. The V and J genes are TRBV5-4 and TRBJ1-5; D unresolved. CDR3 size: 15 residues. The V gene's germline CDR1 is SGHNT and CDR2 YYREEE (reference sequence). Trimming shortened V by 4 bases and J by 0 bases, and 11 bases separated the two germline ends.

The J gene is TRBJ2-6, the V gene TRBV7-6; D might be TRBD2 (6 bases). V lost 1 base to trimming and J lost 2 bases, with 6 bases between them. Germline V gene sequence: CDR1 SGHVS, CDR2 FNYEAQ. The CDR3 runs to 15 residues. This chain's CDR3 is CASSLGGAGANVLTF. For the CDR3, the DNA is TGTGCCAGCAGCTTAGGGGGGGCTGGGGCCAACGTCCTGACTTTC.

V is TRBV25-1 and J is TRBJ1-1; D remains ambiguous. V was trimmed by 9 bases and J by 4 bases, leaving 9 bases between them. This CDR3 comprises 11 residues. Germline CDR1 reads MGHDK; CDR2 reads SYGVNS. CDR3 in DNA: TGTGCCAGTTACATAGGCACTGAAGCTTTCTTT. Its protein is CASYIGTEAFF.

V is TRBV29-1 and J is TRBJ2-5, with D possibly TRBD1 on 5 matching bases. With 0 bases removed from V and 8 bases from J, the gap between germline ends came to 10 bases. Germline CDR1 reads SQVTM; CDR2 reads ANQGSEA. The CDR3 runs 12 residues. CDR3 residues: CSVEDSQGTQYF. CDR3 in DNA: TGCAGCGTTGAAGATTCTCAGGGAACCCAGTACTTC.

In DNA, the CDR3 is TGTGCCAGCAGCCCCAGGGGGCGGGGGGGGTCCTACGAGCAGTACTTC. Translated: CASSPRGRGGSYEQYF. The chain couples TRBV11-2 to TRBJ2-7; weak D call: TRBD2 (9 bases). Germline CDR1 is SGHAT and CDR2 is FQNNGV. This CDR3 has 16 amino acids. V gave up 5 bases and J gave up 1 base, with 18 bases separating them. Supplemented by reference TRBV11-2 and TRBJ2-7, the full variable domain reads EAGVAQSPRYKIIEKRQSVAFWCNPISGHATLYWYQQILGQGPKLLIQFQNNGVVDDSQLPKDRFSAERLKGVDSTLKIQPAKLEDSAVYLCASSPRGRGGSYEQYFGPGTRLTVT.